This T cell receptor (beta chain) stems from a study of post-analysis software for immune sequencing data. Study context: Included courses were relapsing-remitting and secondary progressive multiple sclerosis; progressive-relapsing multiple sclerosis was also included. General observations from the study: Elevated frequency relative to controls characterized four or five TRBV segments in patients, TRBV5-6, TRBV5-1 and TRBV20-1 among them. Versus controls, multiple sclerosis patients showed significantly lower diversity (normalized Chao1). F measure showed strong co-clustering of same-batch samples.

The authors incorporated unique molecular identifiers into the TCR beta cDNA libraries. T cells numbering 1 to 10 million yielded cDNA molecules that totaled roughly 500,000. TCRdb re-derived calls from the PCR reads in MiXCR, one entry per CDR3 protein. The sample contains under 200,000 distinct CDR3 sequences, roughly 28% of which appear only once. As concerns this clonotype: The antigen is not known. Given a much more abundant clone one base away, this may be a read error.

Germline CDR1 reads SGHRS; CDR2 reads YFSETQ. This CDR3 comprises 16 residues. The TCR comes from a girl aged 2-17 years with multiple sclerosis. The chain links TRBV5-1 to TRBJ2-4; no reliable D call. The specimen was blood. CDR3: CASSLSAFSVKNIQYF. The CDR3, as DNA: TGTGCCAGCAGCTTGTCCGCGTTCTCGGTCAAAAACATTCAGTACTTC. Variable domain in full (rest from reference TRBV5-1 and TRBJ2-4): KAGVTQTPRYLIKTRGQQVTLSCSPISGHRSVSWYQQTPGQGLQFLFEYFSETQRNKGNFPGRFSGRQFSNSRSEMNVSTLELGDSALYLCASSLSAFSVKNIQYFGAGTRLSVL.